The rows below give T cell receptor beta chains drawn from one sample of a study of T cells in Graves' hyperthyroidism and ophthalmopathy. MiXCR was run by TCRdb on the multiplex PCR reads, yielding one entry per CDR3 protein. The sample has 300,000 to 500,000 distinct CDR3 sequences, 11% to 15% seen once. What was sequenced was blood. These receptors originate from a man in his fifties with Graves' ophthalmopathy. CDR3s include the opening cysteine and the closing phenylalanine or tryptophan. Clone size appears in some rows only: once, few, many, or a class for an expanded clone.

size	J	V	length	CDR3
many	TRBJ1-5	TRBV12-3/TRBV12-4	14	CASRSGTGHQPQHF
few	TRBJ2-2	TRBV2	12	CGFRRASGELFF
.	TRBJ1-1	TRBV6-1	14	CASIAGGLHTEAFF
few	TRBJ2-7	TRBV6-5	16	CASSYTRNRGSYEQYF
.	TRBJ2-3	TRBV20-1	14	CSAIQPLATDTQYF
many	TRBJ2-7	TRBV30	13	CAWRTETGLKQYF
many	TRBJ2-7	TRBV18	12	CASSRNTYEQYF
.	TRBJ2-2	TRBV9	13	CASSVRGNGELFF
few	TRBJ2-4	TRBV15	15	CATSSPDRGWNIQYF
few	TRBJ2-7	TRBV9	14	CASSASGIEYEQYF
many	TRBJ2-1	TRBV18	17	CASSPRASGGSYNEQFF
.	TRBJ2-1	TRBV6-5	15	CASSYRSGLYNEQFF
many	TRBJ1-1	TRBV7-9	15	CASTTWDPGHTEAFF
.	TRBJ2-1	TRBV6-1	11	CASRNRGRQFF
many	TRBJ2-1	TRBV6-1	14	CASKRLAERNEQFF
few	TRBJ1-3	TRBV29-1	13	CSSLGAGGNTIYF
.	TRBJ2-7	TRBV19	11	CASGDRDEQYF
many	TRBJ1-2	TRBV5-1	14	CASSSGQGSAGYTF
many	TRBJ1-6	TRBV7-6	16	CASSLSHSSYNSPLHF
few	TRBJ1-1	TRBV11-2	17	CASSPKPYGTSSDGAFF
.	TRBJ2-3	TRBV6-2/TRBV6-3	16	CASSYAIGVDTDTQYF
many	TRBJ2-7	TRBV12-3/TRBV12-4	14	CASSPSGRAYEQYF
.	TRBJ2-3	TRBV19	14	CASSSPGDTDTQYF
.	TRBJ2-2	TRBV7-9	13	CASSLKADRELFF
.	TRBJ2-2	TRBV12-3/TRBV12-4	14	CASSRDLSTGGLFF
many	TRBJ2-2	TRBV12-3/TRBV12-4	15	CASSLDGSSTGELFF
many	TRBJ2-3	TRBV30	17	CAWSPSLRDRGTDTQYF
few	TRBJ2-7	TRBV10-3	16	CATKGWAGQASYEQYF
many	TRBJ2-1	TRBV11-2	13	CASSLVSSNEQFF
many	TRBJ2-3	TRBV29-1	14	CSSLGGWNTDTQYF
.	TRBJ2-7	TRBV4-2	14	CASSQEGVTYEQYF
many	TRBJ2-1	TRBV7-9	16	CASSPLGQSSYNEQFF
.	TRBJ2-7	TRBV3-1	17	CASSQAQRLAVSYEQYF
many	TRBJ2-5	TRBV20-1	15	CSANDLAASQETQYF
many	TRBJ1-4	TRBV5-1	14	CASSGTGVDEKLFF
.	TRBJ2-4	TRBV6-1	15	CASSPGGGAPNIQYF
many	TRBJ2-1	TRBV3-1	13	CASSQDLGAEQFF
many	TRBJ2-3	TRBV5-8	15	CASSPRTAGTDTQYF
few	TRBJ2-3	TRBV10-1	15	CASSRRLSSTDTQYF
.	TRBJ1-1	TRBV20-1	12	CSAGTGGTEAFF
many	TRBJ1-2	TRBV6-1	13	CASRKTGSEGYTF